This TCR beta chain was identified during a study of blood T cell repertoires in COVID-19 (dated by TCRdb to 2020 to 2022). Study-level background: The collaborator samples originated in the United States, Italy and Spain and spanned the acute and convalescent phases of COVID-19. The repertoires were released in a freely available public database intended as a resource for research on the immune response to SARS-CoV-2. The prospective study material was composed of cDNA or gDNA derived from T cells, B-cell-depleted T cells, or PBMCs. Sample metadata almost always included a de-identified subject ID, COVID-19 status, age in years and sex. Where available, HLA class I and class II types were obtained from metadata supplied by the sample provider rather than from assay-based typing. Deeply sampled blood TCRbeta repertoires from subjects exposed to, actively infected with, or recovered from COVID-19 were included in the dataset. Samples came from the ongoing ImmuneRACE study (first 160 participants) plus 1,254 subjects from 6 global collaborators.

The full study reports these points: The quantity of clinical and demographic metadata differed by source and by participant and was supplied without curation.

The immunoSEQ Assay, a bias-controlled multiplex PCR, was used to amplify TCRbeta CDR3 regions from genomic DNA. Per the original workflow: Nucleated cell counts per sample were estimated from amplification of reference gene primers within the assay. To quantify the absolute abundance of each unique TCRbeta CDR3 rearrangement, sequence reads were collapsed and filtered. For each sample, productive Simpson clonality was calculated as the square root of Simpson's diversity index over productive rearrangements. Drawn from immuneACCESS, this table holds only the in-frame rearrangements with V and J called that TCRdb kept. Clones are partly lost; checked studies trace under half to an unresolved V gene and leave the rest unexplained. Clonal size and the V and J genes are those of that table, whereas D and trimming came from the DNA. In all, the sample holds about 340,000 clones, and about nine tenths of those were seen once. The biggest ten clones account for around 6.6% of the sample.

One collaborating source in Seattle enrolled patients during active infection and followed them longitudinally through the course of disease. Whole blood was collected in K2EDTA tubes by collaborating institutions according to the institutions' own protocols. For TCRbeta analysis, collaborators shipped samples as frozen whole blood, isolated PBMCs, or DNA extracted from either of those sample types. For CDR1 and CDR2, the germline V gene lists SNHLY and FYNNEI. Inclusive of the bounding cysteine and phenylalanine, the CDR3 is 14 residues long. The read is trimmed to its CDR3 DNA, 42 bases read in frame from base 1. V and J lose 5 bases and 8 bases, and a span of 16 bases separates them. This clone has only a few counts. This clone's antigen is unknown. No base quality information exists; no much larger clone differs at one position.

This chain joins TRBV2 to TRBJ1-5; too little of a D gene remains to name it. The source is a woman between 65 and 79 years old with COVID-19, enrolled during active disease. Sequenced material: peripheral blood. The CDR3 loop reads CASSREHSEEPQHF. The DNA reads TGTGCCAGCAGTCGAGAACACTCAGAGGAGCCCCAGCATTTT.